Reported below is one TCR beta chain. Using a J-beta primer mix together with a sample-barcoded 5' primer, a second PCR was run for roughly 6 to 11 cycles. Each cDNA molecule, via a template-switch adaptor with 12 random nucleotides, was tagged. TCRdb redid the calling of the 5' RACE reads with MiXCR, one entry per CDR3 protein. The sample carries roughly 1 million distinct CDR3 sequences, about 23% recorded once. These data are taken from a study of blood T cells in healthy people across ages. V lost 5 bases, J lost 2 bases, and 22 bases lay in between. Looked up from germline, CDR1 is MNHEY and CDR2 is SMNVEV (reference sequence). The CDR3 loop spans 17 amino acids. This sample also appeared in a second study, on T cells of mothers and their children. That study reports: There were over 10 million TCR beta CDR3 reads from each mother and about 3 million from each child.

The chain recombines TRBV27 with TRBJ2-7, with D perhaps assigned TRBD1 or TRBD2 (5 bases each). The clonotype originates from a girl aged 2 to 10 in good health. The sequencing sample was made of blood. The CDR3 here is CASSPTHLRDGTYEQYF. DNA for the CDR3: TGTGCCAGCAGTCCAACCCACTTACGGGACGGGACCTACGAGCAGTACTTC.